The 26 T cell receptor beta chains presented below share a single source sample, sequenced in a study of blood T cell repertoires in COVID-19. Using immunoSEQ multiplex PCR, the repertoire was profiled, and TCRdb retains in-frame clones only, with some absent. The sample includes about 240,000 clones, around 83% seen only once; the top ten take 1.9%. Material for sequencing was peripheral blood. These receptor sequences come from a man between 25 and 39 years old who had recovered from COVID-19.

In the case of this clone: The same CDR3 also results from other DNA sequences found in this sample. This rearrangement joins TRBV6-4 to TRBJ2-3, with 9 bases matching TRBD2. Germline values: CDR1 MRHNA, CDR2 SNTAGT. The CDR3 spans 15 residues. J gave up 0 bases and V 5 bases, and 3 bases lay outside the gene matches. CDR3 bases: TGTGCCAGCAGTCCGGGACTAGCTAGCACAGATACGCAGTATTTT. Protein: CASSPGLASTDTQYF.

The genes are TRBV6-5 and TRBJ2-5; TRBD2 aligns across 8 bases. The CDR3 loop spans 14 amino acids. Losses at the gene ends were 7 bases for V and 4 bases for J; bases not matched to a gene: 8. Germline V lookup: CDR1 MNHEY, CDR2 SVGAGI. For the CDR3, the DNA is TGTGCCAGCATATCGGGGGGGCCTCTAGAGACCCAGTACTTC. Its protein product is CASISGGPLETQYF.

This rearrangement joins TRBV5-1 to TRBJ2-2; 13 nucleotides agree with TRBD2. Germline CDR1 is SGHRS and CDR2 is YFSETQ. CDR3 length: 18 amino acids. The junction had 3 bases not matched to a gene; V was cut back by 1 base and J by 0 bases. The CDR3 reads CASSLTSGGDPNTGELFF. The CDR3 bases are TGCGCCAGCAGCTTGACTAGCGGGGGGGACCCGAACACCGGGGAGCTGTTTTTT.

The chain recombines TRBV3-1 (or the pseudogene TRBV3-2) with TRBJ1-2; D perhaps matches TRBD1 (6 bases). This CDR3 has 16 amino acids. Between the trimmed V and J ends, which lost 3 bases and 2 bases, there was a span of 16 bases. Per germline, CDR1 LGHDT and CDR2 YNNKEL (reference sequence). The CDR3 bases are TGTGCCAGCAGCCAGCACTCCGGCGGACAGAACTATGGCTACACCTTC. It translates to CASSQHSGGQNYGYTF.

V is TRBV7-3 and J is TRBJ1-1; 7 nucleotides agree with TRBD1. Germline CDR1 SGHTA, CDR2 FQGTGA. The CDR3 totals 14 residues. Trimming removed 5 bases from V and 2 bases from J; junction bases left unmatched: 5. The CDR3 nucleotides read TGTGCCAGCAGCCCAACAGGGGATAACACTGAAGCTTTCTTT. The encoded protein is CASSPTGDNTEAFF.

The genes are TRBV3-1 (or the pseudogene TRBV3-2) and TRBJ1-6; 9 bases align to TRBD1. There are 13 residues in the CDR3. After removal of 8 bases from V and 9 bases from J, the junction contained 5 bases not matched to a gene. CDR1 and CDR2 (germline): LGHDT, YNNKEL (reference sequence). CDR3 coding DNA: TGTGCCAGCGGGGGACAGGGTGGTTCACCCCTCCACTTT. This codes for CASGGQGGSPLHF.

This clone was seen a handful of times. This chain joins TRBV3-1 (or the pseudogene TRBV3-2) and TRBJ1-6; D is ambiguous. The CDR3 has 13 amino acids. The germline V gene has CDR1 LGHDT and CDR2 YNNKEL (reference sequence). Trimming took off 2 bases at V and 7 bases at J, with 6 bases between the two ends. CDR3 sequence: CASSQTRNSPLHF. CDR3 nucleotide sequence: TGTGCCAGCAGCCAAACTAGGAATTCACCCCTCCACTTT.

The CDR3 reads CASSPRRESTDTQYF. The CDR3 DNA sequence: TGTGCCAGCAGCCCCCGGAGGGAAAGCACAGATACGCAGTATTTT. The V and J genes are TRBV7-8 and TRBJ2-3; possibly TRBD2 for D (6 bases). The CDR3 has 15 amino acids. The V gene's germline CDR1 is SGHVS and CDR2 FQNEAQ. Trimming removed 5 bases at V and 0 bases at J, with 12 bases between.

This chain links TRBV4-1 with TRBJ2-7; 10 nucleotides agree with TRBD1. The CDR3 is 13 amino acids. Unmatched junction bases numbered 2, after V lost 4 bases and J lost 5 bases. Germline V gene data show CDR1 as MGHRA and CDR2 as YSYEKL. This chain's CDR3 is CASSPGQGNEQYF. The CDR3 region has the DNA TGCGCCAGCAGCCCGGGACAGGGGAACGAGCAGTACTTC.

V gene TRBV5-1 combines with J gene TRBJ2-2, with a possible D match to TRBD1 (6 bases). V shed 4 bases and J shed 3 bases, with 13 bases lying between them. CDR3 length: 15 residues. Germline CDR1 reads SGHRS; CDR2 reads YFSETQ. The CDR3 DNA sequence: TGCGCCAGCAGCACAGGGACACTTCACACCGGGGAGCTGTTTTTT. Translated: CASSTGTLHTGELFF.

The J gene is TRBJ1-1, the V gene TRBV7-2, with D perhaps TRBD1 (5 bases). There are 13 residues in the CDR3. The germline CDR1 and CDR2 sequences are SGHTA and FQGNSA. The germline V and J ends were trimmed by 1 base and 7 bases, with 10 bases remaining between them. In nucleotides, the CDR3 is TGTGCCAGCAGCTTAGTACCCCAGGGTGAAGCTTTCTTT. It specifies CASSLVPQGEAFF.

This chain connects TRBV4-1 to TRBJ1-5, with D unresolved. Germline CDR1 reads MGHRA; CDR2 reads YSYEKL. The CDR3 has 14 amino acids. Trimming pared 4 bases from V and 5 bases from J, leaving 12 bases between. The CDR3 is CASSPLVVHQPQHF. CDR3 bases: TGCGCCAGCAGCCCCTTGGTAGTGCATCAGCCCCAGCATTTT.

The chain carries TRBV6-5 and TRBJ2-1; possibly TRBD1 for D (6 bases). There are 15 residues in the CDR3. The germline V gene has CDR1 MNHEY and CDR2 SVGAGI. V was clipped by 8 bases and J by 3 bases, with 17 bases between them. The CDR3 nucleotides read TGTGCCAGCCGAATAAGGGCAGGGGACTACAATGAGCAGTTCTTC. This codes for CASRIRAGDYNEQFF.

The chain is built from TRBV7-9 and TRBJ1-4; 7 bases align to TRBD1. The junction had 8 bases not matched to a gene; V was cut back by 5 bases and J by 2 bases. This CDR3 contains 16 residues. Germline loops: CDR1 SEHNR, CDR2 FQNEAQ (reference sequence). CDR3 region: CASSTGQEGTNEKLFF. The CDR3 DNA reads TGTGCCAGCAGCACAGGACAGGAGGGGACTAATGAAAAACTGTTTTTT.

The V call is TRBV18, the J call TRBJ1-3; D is perhaps TRBD1 (5 bases). The germline V gene encodes CDR1 KGHSH and CDR2 LQKENI. CDR3 length: 15 residues. The V gene lost 1 base and the J gene lost 0 bases, with 7 bases spanning the gap. CDR3 region: CASSPLTDSGNTIYF. CDR3 DNA sequence: TGTGCCAGCTCACCACTGACAGACTCTGGAAACACCATATATTTT.

The chain combines TRBV4-1 with TRBJ2-3; D uncertain. The germline gives CDR1 MGHRA, CDR2 YSYEKL. The length of the CDR3 is 12 residues. V lost 2 bases and J 4 bases, leaving 4 bases between the germline ends. The CDR3: CASSQPSDTQYF. The CDR3 nucleotides are TGCGCCAGCAGCCAACCGTCAGATACGCAGTATTTT.

V gene TRBV7-2 combines with J gene TRBJ1-2; no definite D call. The CDR3 extends over 15 amino acids. V was clipped by 5 bases and J by 0 bases, with 13 bases between them. The germline V gene encodes CDR1 SGHTA and CDR2 FQGNSA. Here the CDR3 reads CASSPEGRSNYGYTF. The CDR3 nucleotides read TGTGCCAGCAGCCCAGAAGGCAGGTCTAACTATGGCTACACCTTC.

The chain carries TRBV9 and TRBJ1-5; 8 nucleotides line up with TRBD1. Germline loops: CDR1 SGDLS, CDR2 YYNGEE. CDR3 length equals 15 residues. V lost 1 base and J lost 4; bases outside the gene matches: 4. CDR3 region: CASSVKGQVNQPQHF. The DNA of the CDR3 is TGTGCCAGCAGCGTAAAGGGACAGGTGAATCAGCCCCAGCATTTT.

CDR3 sequence: CASSETAGVGGDTQYF. The CDR3 coding sequence is TGTGCCAGCAGCGAAACCGCGGGGGTAGGAGGAGATACGCAGTATTTT. The chain has TRBV6-6 and TRBJ2-3, with 7 nucleotides matching TRBD2. V shed 6 bases and J 5 bases; nucleotides not matched to a gene: 14. The germline V gene encodes CDR1 MNHNY and CDR2 SVGAGI (reference sequence). This CDR3 contains 16 residues.

This chain links TRBV7-3 with TRBJ1-6; D gene ambiguous. Trimming shortened V by 2 bases and J by 7 bases, and 6 bases separated the two germline ends. The V gene's germline CDR1 is SGHTA and CDR2 FQGTGA. The CDR3 totals 13 residues. The CDR3 DNA reads as TGTGCCAGCAGCTTAGGGCCGAATTCACCCCTCCACTTT. This encodes CASSLGPNSPLHF.

The genes are TRBV6-2 or TRBV6-3 and TRBJ2-3; 12 bases align to TRBD2. This CDR3 contains 15 residues. V shed 5 bases, J shed 5 bases, and the junction held 5 bases outside the gene matches. The germline V gene encodes CDR1 MNHEY and CDR2 SVGEGT. CDR3 nucleotide sequence: TGTGCCAGCAGTCTAGCGGGGGGGCCGGGAGATACGCAGTATTTT. It translates to CASSLAGGPGDTQYF.

V gene TRBV6-2 or TRBV6-3 combines with J gene TRBJ2-3; the match to TRBD2 covers 8 bases. The J segment lost 4 bases and the V segment lost 5 bases, leaving 5 bases of the junction unmatched. This CDR3 has 14 residues. Germline V gene sequence: CDR1 MNHEY, CDR2 SVGEGT. The CDR3 reads CASSGTGGSDTQYF. CDR3 DNA: TGTGCCAGCAGTGGAACGGGGGGGTCAGATACGCAGTATTTT.

The chain recombines TRBV3-1 (or the pseudogene TRBV3-2) with TRBJ1-2; D may be TRBD1 (5 bases). V lost 1 base and J lost 4, with 10 bases in between. Germline V CDR1 and CDR2: LGHDT, YNNKEL (reference sequence). The CDR3 has 14 amino acids. The CDR3 DNA follows: TGTGCCAGCAGCCAAGGGAGGGGAGTCTATGGCTACACCTTC. Amino acids: CASSQGRGVYGYTF.

V is TRBV6-5 and J is TRBJ2-7; 11 bases agree with TRBD1. The CDR3 totals 15 residues. Germline trimming cut 6 bases from V and 6 bases from J; bases unmatched to any gene: 10. CDR1 and CDR2 (germline): MNHEY, SVGAGI. The CDR3 is CASRPGQGVSGEQYV. CDR3 DNA sequence: TGTGCCAGCAGACCGGGACAGGGGGTCTCGGGCGAGCAGTACGTC.

The chain joins TRBV5-6 to TRBJ1-2, with 7 bases fitting TRBD1. Germline-derived CDR1 and CDR2 are SGHDT and YYEEEE. V trimming: 1 base; J trimming: 8 bases; junction bases outside the gene matches: 8. The CDR3 runs 14 residues. The CDR3 DNA reads TGTGCCAGCAGCTTGTTAGGGGGCCGAGAAGGCTACACCTTC. Amino acid sequence: CASSLLGGREGYTF.

The gene calls are TRBV8-1 and TRBJ2-2; TRBD1, the D gene given by the table, was not confirmed from the DNA. TRBV8-1 is annotated as a pseudogene. The CDR3 runs to 19 residues. The CDR3 here is CGSASAALCRGRRTGELFF. In DNA, the CDR3 is TGTGGCAGTGCATCCGCAGCCCTCTGCAGGGGGCGAAGGACCGGGGAGCTGTTTTTT.